Reported below is one TCR beta chain. Its specificity is not known. This entry comes from a study of cytomegalovirus exposure and HLA in healthy donors. General study findings and limits: Later analysis suggested links between common viral pathogens and several top significant clusters. No immune exposure information besides CMV serostatus was available. Earlier results showed most TCR beta V segments being productive about 90% or about 30% of the time. TCR beta chain V- and J-gene trimming was linked, in a later analysis, to a missense variant in DCLRE1C.

Germline loops: CDR1 SEHNR, CDR2 FQNEAQ (reference sequence). V was pared by 5 bases and J by 3 bases, with 11 bases between. This CDR3 contains 13 residues. Primers: 60 Vbeta forward and 13 Jbeta reverse. Clones were read by immunoSEQ multiplex PCR, and TCRdb kept only the in-frame ones, dropping some. The sample contains 150,000 or so clones, roughly 78% of which appear only once. The chain uses TRBV7-9 and TRBJ2-7, with unresolved D. The sequenced sample consisted of PBMCs. This TCR was recovered from a woman between 50 and 59 years old in good health and CMV-seropositive. DNA for the CDR3: TGTGCCAGCAGCGAGCCAGGATACTACGAGCAGTACTTC. Its protein is CASSEPGYYEQYF.